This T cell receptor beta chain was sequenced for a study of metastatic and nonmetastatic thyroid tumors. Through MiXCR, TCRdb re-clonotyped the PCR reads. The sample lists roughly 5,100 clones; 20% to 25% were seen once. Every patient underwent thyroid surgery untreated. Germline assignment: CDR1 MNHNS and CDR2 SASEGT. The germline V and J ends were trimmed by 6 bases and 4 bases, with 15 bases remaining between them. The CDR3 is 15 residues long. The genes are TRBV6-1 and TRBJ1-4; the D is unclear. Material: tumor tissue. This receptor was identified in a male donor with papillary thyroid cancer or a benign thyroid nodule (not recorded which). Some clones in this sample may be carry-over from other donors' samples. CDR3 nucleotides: TGTGCCAGCAGCCCTTCGTTGGGGATTAATGAAAAACTGTTTTTT. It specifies CASSPSLGINEKLFF.